This TCR beta chain comes out of a study of cytomegalovirus exposure and HLA in healthy donors. V lost 7 bases, J lost 1 base, and 19 bases lay in between. The germline V gene encodes CDR1 MNHNY and CDR2 SVGAGI (reference sequence). This CDR3 is 16 amino acids long. Primers: 60 Vbeta forward and 13 Jbeta reverse. The repertoire was sequenced with immunoSEQ multiplex PCR; TCRdb's copy has only in-frame clones and lacks some. The table records roughly 50,000 clones, roughly 85% of them present only once. The V call is TRBV6-6, the J call TRBJ1-1, with D possibly TRBD1 on 6 matching bases. The receptor was isolated from a woman under 30 in good health and CMV-seronegative. Sample: PBMCs. CDR3 sequence: CASTPQDRKKNTEAFF. The CDR3 DNA follows: TGTGCCAGCACCCCCCAGGACAGAAAAAAGAACACTGAAGCTTTCTTT.